Presented here are 25 T cell receptor beta chains from one specimen sequenced in a study of blood T cells in healthy people across ages. Primers used in a second PCR of roughly 6 to 11 cycles were a sample-barcoded 5' primer and a J-beta primer mix. Using its own MiXCR run on the 5' RACE reads, TCRdb lists one record per CDR3 protein. The sample lists 1.5 million to 2 million distinct CDR3 sequences, about 50% occurring once. The sequencing sample was made of blood. Source of these receptors: a woman in her 40s in good health.

The chain is built from TRBV6-2 or TRBV6-3 and TRBJ2-1; 9 bases fit TRBD2. J was trimmed by 6 bases and V by 2 bases; bases with no gene match: 5. CDR3 size: 15 residues. CDR1 is MNHEY, CDR2 SVGEGT, per germline. The chain's CDR3 is CASSYLAGSTNEQFF. DNA for the CDR3: TGTGCCAGCAGTTACCTAGCGGGGAGTACCAATGAGCAGTTCTTC.

In the case of this clonotype: At one of its ends the junction is not consistent with the germline gene, which may arise from a read error. The rearrangement joins TRBV7-3 to TRBJ2-5; the match to TRBD2 covers 7 bases. The germline V gene has CDR1 SGHTA and CDR2 FQGTGA. The CDR3 totals 14 residues. The CDR3 bases are TGTGCCAGCAGCCCGATGGGCGGGGGTGAGATCCAGTACTTC. Protein sequence: CASSPMGGGEIQYF.

A few counts support this clonotype. A much larger clone differs from this one at a single base, so this may be a read error. The chain has TRBV7-2 and TRBJ2-5; D gene ambiguous. Germline V CDR1 and CDR2: SGHTA, FQGNSA. V was pared by 2 bases and J by 2 bases, with 6 bases between. This CDR3 is built from 13 residues. The CDR3 bases are TGTGCCAGCAGCTTAAGGTGGCAAGAGACCCAGTACTTC. Its protein is CASSLRWQETQYF.

This chain's CDR3 is CASSLGQLGTYEQYF. Here the CDR3 DNA reads TGTGCCAGCAGCTTAGGACAGTTGGGGACCTACGAGCAGTACTTC. The genes are TRBV11-2 and TRBJ2-7; D is perhaps TRBD1 (5 bases). V gave up 1 base and J gave up 2 bases, with 12 bases separating them. The germline CDR1 and CDR2 sequences are SGHAT and FQNNGV. This CDR3 spans 15 amino acids.

CDR3 region: CASTSGTSGEAGVETQYF. The CDR3 bases are TGTGCCAGCACCAGCGGGACTAGCGGGGAAGCGGGTGTCGAGACCCAGTACTTC. The chain combines TRBV7-2 with TRBJ2-5; 13 bases match TRBD2. This CDR3 has 18 residues. V was clipped by 7 bases and J by 5 bases; unmatched bases: 16. CDR1 SGHTA and CDR2 FQGNSA come from the germline V gene.

About this clonotype: A junction end diverges from the germline sequence, so it may reflect a read error. The chain has TRBV7-8 and TRBJ1-6; 7 bases map to TRBD1. The CDR3 consists of 18 residues. Germline CDR1 reads SGHVS; CDR2 reads FQNEAQ. The CDR3 protein is CASSPDRRSGTENSPLHF. The CDR3 region has the DNA TGCGCCAGCAGCCCCGATCGGAGGTCCGGGACAGAAAATTCACCCCTCCACTTT.

The chain recombines TRBV27 with TRBJ1-4, with TRBD1 identical over 8 bases. Germline assignment: CDR1 MNHEY and CDR2 SMNVEV (reference sequence). V dropped 6 bases and J dropped 4; count of bases not matched to a gene: 7. The CDR3 length is 15 residues. CDR3 coding DNA: TGTGCCAGCAGAAGGTGGACAGGGAATAATGAAAAACTGTTTTTT. This sequence encodes CASRRWTGNNEKLFF.

This clonotype was seen only a few times. The V gene is TRBV18, the J gene TRBJ2-5, with unresolved D. V was pared by 2 bases and J by 5 bases, with 6 bases between. CDR3 length: 12 residues. CDR1 is KGHSH, CDR2 LQKENI, per germline. CDR3 nucleotides: TGTGCCAGCTCACCATTTCGGGAGACCCAGTACTTC. This sequence encodes CASSPFRETQYF.

The V call is TRBV10-2, the J call TRBJ2-3, with TRBD1 matching over 7 bases. Germline CDR1 and CDR2: WSHSY and SAAADI. This CDR3 region has 16 residues. J was trimmed by 3 bases and V by 4 bases; bases with no gene match: 10. CDR3 in DNA: TGCGCCAGCAGTGGGGAGACAGGGAGTGTTACAGATACGCAGTATTTT. Protein sequence: CASSGETGSVTDTQYF.

J is TRBJ1-4 and V is TRBV7-9; D is unclear. The CDR3 totals 13 residues. Trimming took off 1 base at V and 6 bases at J, with 6 bases between the two ends. The germline gives CDR1 SEHNR, CDR2 FQNEAQ (reference sequence). CDR3 sequence reads: CASSLGQYEKLFF. The CDR3 bases are TGTGCCAGCAGCTTAGGGCAGTATGAAAAACTGTTTTTT.

The chain links TRBV4-3 to TRBJ1-6; the D gene is possibly TRBD1 (5 bases). V lost 1 base, J lost 8 bases, and 12 bases lay in between. CDR1 and CDR2 from the germline V gene are LGHNA and YSLEER. There are 15 residues in the CDR3. CDR3 amino acids: CASSQATGGYSPLHF. The CDR3 DNA sequence: TGCGCCAGCAGCCAAGCAACCGGGGGGTATTCACCCCTCCACTTT.

J is TRBJ2-7 and V is TRBV18; D perhaps matches TRBD2 (7 bases). CDR1 and CDR2 (germline): KGHSH, LQKENI. Trimming took off 4 bases at V and 2 bases at J, with 12 bases between the two ends. This CDR3 is 14 amino acids long. This chain's CDR3 is CASSRGGQTYEQYF. CDR3 nucleotide sequence: TGTGCCAGCTCACGCGGGGGACAAACCTACGAGCAGTACTTC.

J is TRBJ2-7 and V is TRBV6-2 or TRBV6-3; the D gene is possibly TRBD1 (6 bases). The end of the DNA aligns better with TRBJ2-5, so the J call may be wrong. Germline assignment: CDR1 MNHEY and CDR2 SVGEGT. The CDR3 sequence is 16 residues long. The CDR3 nucleotides read TGTGCCAGCAGTTATACGTGGCAGGGGTCGCGGGAGACCCAGTACTTC. Translating it yields CASSYTWQGSRETQYF.

As to this clonotype: A read error may produce the germline difference seen at one junction end. This chain links TRBV7-2 with TRBJ2-1; D may be TRBD1 (6 bases). This CDR3 region has 17 residues. The germline V gene encodes CDR1 SGHTA and CDR2 FQGNSA. The CDR3 reads CASNLARGRSSYNEQFF. CDR3 nucleotide sequence: TGTGCCAGCAACTTAGCCAGGGGACGAAGCTCCTACAATGAGCAGTTCTTC.

The chain carries TRBV6-5 and TRBJ2-3; 7 bases are a match to TRBD1. The CDR3 spans 14 residues. Germline CDR1 and CDR2: MNHEY and SVGAGI. Trimming removed 3 bases from V and 6 bases from J; junction bases left unmatched: 6. The CDR3 region is CASSYGTAVDTQYF. The CDR3 nucleotides are TGTGCCAGCAGTTATGGGACAGCTGTTGATACGCAGTATTTT.

V and J are TRBV5-6 and TRBJ2-5, with 10 bases that match TRBD2. Germline values: CDR1 SGHDT, CDR2 YYEEEE. CDR3 size: 15 residues. The J segment lost 11 bases and the V segment lost 4 bases, leaving 14 bases of the junction unmatched. For the CDR3, the DNA is TGTGCCAGCAGCGTGGAACCTAGCGGGGGTGGAGAGCAGTACTTC. Protein product: CASSVEPSGGGEQYF.

The rearrangement joins TRBV4-3 to TRBJ2-4, with 8 bases aligning to TRBD2. The J call may be in error: the DNA end matches TRBJ2-5 better. The CDR3 covers 14 residues. CDR1 is LGHNA and CDR2 is YSLEER in the germline V gene. The CDR3 sequence: CASSQELAAKTQYF. For the CDR3, the DNA is TGCGCCAGCAGCCAAGAACTAGCGGCGAAGACCCAGTACTTC.

V gene TRBV11-2 combines with J gene TRBJ2-3, with TRBD2 as a possible D gene (6 bases). From germline, CDR1 is SGHAT and CDR2 FQNNGV. The V end lost 7 bases, the J end lost 0 bases, and 17 bases lay between the germline ends. The CDR3 is made up of 16 amino acids. CDR3 in amino acids: CASTNVWGVSTDTQYF. The DNA for the CDR3 is TGTGCCAGCACCAACGTTTGGGGGGTTAGCACAGATACGCAGTATTTT.

This chain connects TRBV7-9 to TRBJ2-7; D could derive from TRBD1 or TRBD2 (5 bases each). The CDR3 has 15 amino acids. V gave up 9 bases and J gave up 0 bases, with 18 bases separating them. Looked up from germline, CDR1 is SEHNR and CDR2 is FQNEAQ (reference sequence). This chain's CDR3 is CASSSRDGNSYEQYF. The DNA for the CDR3 is TGTGCCAGTTCGTCAAGGGACGGCAACTCCTACGAGCAGTACTTC.

At least ten counts were recorded for this clonotype. This chain links TRBV6-2 or TRBV6-3 with TRBJ1-5; D remains ambiguous. Germline CDR1 MNHEY, CDR2 SVGEGT. The ends were cut back, 6 bases at V and 0 bases at J, with 12 bases in the middle. The CDR3 is 15 residues long. The CDR3, as DNA: TGTGCCAGCAGATCCGGTAGGGCTAGCAATCAGCCCCAGCATTTT. This translates into CASRSGRASNQPQHF.

V is TRBV4-2 and J is TRBJ1-3; 8 bases match TRBD1. The germline CDR1 and CDR2 sequences are LGHNA and YNFKEQ. This CDR3 spans 17 amino acids. V trimming: 1 base; J trimming: 3 bases; junction bases outside the gene matches: 8. CDR3 bases: TGTGCCAGCAGCCAAGTTACGACAGGGGTCAGTGGAAACACCATATATTTT. This codes for CASSQVTTGVSGNTIYF.

This rearrangement joins TRBV27 to TRBJ1-2, with 9 bases matching TRBD1. CDR3 length: 15 amino acids. Germline V gives CDR1 MNHEY, CDR2 SMNVEV (reference sequence). V dropped 2 bases and J dropped 5; count of bases not matched to a gene: 6. In nucleotides, the CDR3 is TGTGCCAGCAGTTTAAGGACAGGGGTAGCTTATGGCTACACCTTC. Translating it yields CASSLRTGVAYGYTF.

This rearrangement joins TRBV27 to TRBJ1-1, with 7 bases lining up with TRBD1. V lost 5 bases and J lost 10; bases outside the gene matches: 7. This CDR3 has 12 residues. Germline assignment: CDR1 MNHEY and CDR2 SMNVEV (reference sequence). The CDR3, as DNA: TGTGCCAGCAGTACAGGGGCCAAGGCAGCTTTCTTT. Amino acid sequence: CASSTGAKAAFF.

This clonotype was counted between two and nine times. The chain is built from TRBV28 and TRBJ2-3; 11 bases agree with TRBD2. The CDR3 is made up of 16 amino acids. V dropped 8 bases and J dropped 3; count of bases not matched to a gene: 10. In germline, CDR1 is MDHEN, CDR2 SYDVKM. CDR3 nucleotides: TGTGCCAGCGTGGGAACGGGACTAGCGGAAACAGATACGCAGTATTTT. Protein product: CASVGTGLAETDTQYF.

This rearrangement joins TRBV4-3 to TRBJ2-1; 8 bases are shared with TRBD2. The CDR3 consists of 15 residues. CDR1 LGHNA and CDR2 YSLEER come from the germline V gene. With 8 bases clipped from V and 10 bases from J, the junction kept 16 bases outside the gene matches. In DNA form, the CDR3 reads TGCGCCAGCTCCTCGGCGGGGGGCCCGGGCCTGGAGCAGTTCTTC. Translating gives CASSSAGGPGLEQFF.